A single sample gave rise to the 23 T cell receptor beta chains below, sequenced in a study of blood T cell repertoires in COVID-19. The assay was immunoSEQ multiplex PCR, and TCRdb's table has in-frame clones only and misses some. The data show roughly 360,000 clones, with less than 90% seen just once and about 5.4% held by the top ten. The material sequenced was PBMCs or T cells enriched from blood (not recorded which). The source of these receptors is a woman aged 45-60 years who had recovered from COVID-19.

V gene TRBV15 combines with J gene TRBJ1-1, with 7 nucleotides matching TRBD1. Trimming at V came to 3 bases and at J to 5 bases, leaving 12 bases not matched to a gene. Germline lookup yields CDR1 LNHNV and CDR2 YYDKDF (reference sequence). CDR3 size: 16 residues. The CDR3 here is CATSSPVTQGRTEAFF. CDR3 coding DNA: TGTGCCACCAGCAGCCCCGTAACACAGGGGAGGACTGAAGCTTTCTTT.

The genes are TRBV19 and TRBJ1-5, with unresolved D. Germline CDR1 and CDR2: LNHDA and SQIVND (reference sequence). V lost 4 bases and J 6 bases, leaving 28 bases between the germline ends. The CDR3 spans 19 residues. CDR3 nucleotide sequence: TGTGCCAGTAGTAGGGCCCAGACCTCGACATCGAAAACCGGTCAGCCCCAGCATTTT. This encodes CASSRAQTSTSKTGQPQHF.

The chain uses TRBV5-4 and TRBJ1-3; TRBD1 is a possible D gene (5 bases). The CDR3 is 15 residues long. Germline CDR1 reads SGHNT; CDR2 reads YYREEE (reference sequence). Trimming removed 4 bases from V and 4 bases from J, with 15 bases in between. CDR3 nucleotides: TGTGCCAGCAGCGAATTACCAGGGTCCGGAAACACCATATATTTT. Amino acid sequence: CASSELPGSGNTIYF.

The chain carries TRBV5-4 and TRBJ2-2, with D possibly matching TRBD2 (5 bases). This CDR3 has 15 amino acids. Trimming removed 4 bases from V and 3 bases from J, with 13 bases in between. In germline, CDR1 is SGHNT, CDR2 YYREEE (reference sequence). CDR3 in DNA: TGTGCCAGCAGCCCAACGGCGGGTTACACCGGGGAGCTGTTTTTT. It specifies CASSPTAGYTGELFF.

The genes are TRBV30 and TRBJ1-4; 8 nucleotides line up with TRBD1. There are 15 residues in the CDR3. The V gene's germline CDR1 is GTSNPN and CDR2 SVGIG (reference sequence). Trimming took 2 bases from V and 7 from J; bases not matched to a gene: 9. In DNA form, the CDR3 reads TGTGCCTGGAGTAGGGGAGGACAGGGAGCTGAAAAACTGTTTTTT. Protein: CAWSRGGQGAEKLFF.

This chain links TRBV5-1 with TRBJ2-1, with TRBD1 identical over 8 bases. CDR1 is SGHRS, CDR2 YFSETQ, per germline. This CDR3 has 15 residues. V lost 0 bases and J lost 9; bases outside the gene matches: 8. This CDR3 reads CASSLAQGALGEQFF. The CDR3 nucleotides read TGCGCCAGCAGCTTGGCTCAGGGGGCTCTAGGTGAGCAGTTCTTC. The variable domain in full, completed from reference TRBV5-1 and TRBJ2-1, reads KAGVTQTPRYLIKTRGQQVTLSCSPISGHRSVSWYQQTPGQGLQFLFEYFSETQRNKGNFPGRFSGRQFSNSRSEMNVSTLELGDSALYLCASSLAQGALGEQFFGPGTRLTVL.

This sequence joins TRBV4-2 and TRBJ2-7; D not certain. Germline V gives CDR1 LGHNA, CDR2 YNFKEQ. CDR3 length: 18 residues. V lost 0 bases and J 0 bases, leaving 18 bases between the germline ends. The DNA of the CDR3 is TGTGCCAGCAGCCAAGAATCGCAGGCAACTCCACTCTCCTACGAGCAGTACTTC. Its translation: CASSQESQATPLSYEQYF.

The V gene is TRBV7-2, the J gene TRBJ2-5; D possibly corresponds to TRBD2 (7 bases). This CDR3 has 14 residues. Germline V gene lookup returns CDR1 SGHTA and CDR2 FQGNSA. V lost 5 bases, J lost 7 bases, and 17 bases lay in between. Written as DNA, the CDR3 is TGTGCCAGCAGCAACCCGGGGGGAGGGGGGACCCAGTACTTC. Translating gives CASSNPGGGGTQYF. The full variable domain, its missing parts supplied by reference TRBV7-2 and TRBJ2-5, is GAGVSQSPSNKVTEKGKDVELRCDPISGHTALYWYRQSLGQGLEFLIYFQGNSAPDKSGLPSDRFSAERTGGSVSTLTIQRTQQEDSAVYLCASSNPGGGGTQYFGPGTRLLVL.

DNA for the CDR3: TGTGCCTGGAGTGTACACAACCCCCAAGAGACCCAGTACTTC. Its translation is CAWSVHNPQETQYF. The chain has TRBV30 and TRBJ2-5; no clear D gene. Germline values: CDR1 GTSNPN, CDR2 SVGIG (reference sequence). V was pared by 0 bases and J by 1 base, with 9 bases between. The CDR3 has 14 amino acids. Full variable domain (rest looked up from reference TRBV30 and TRBJ2-5): SQTIHQWPATLVQPVGSPLSLECTVEGTSNPNLYWYRQAAGRGLQLLFYSVGIGQISSEVPQNLSASRPQDRQFILSSKKLLLSDSGFYLCAWSVHNPQETQYFGPGTRLLVL.

V is TRBV18 and J is TRBJ2-1; TRBD2 matches at 9 bases. The trim removed 1 base at V and 5 bases at J, leaving 9 bases unmatched. The germline V gene has CDR1 KGHSH and CDR2 LQKENI. The CDR3 is made up of 17 amino acids. The CDR3 DNA is TGTGCCAGCTCACCACTAGGGGCGGGGGGGCTCCACAATGAGCAGTTCTTC. Translated, it gives CASSPLGAGGLHNEQFF.

V usage is TRBV14 and J usage is TRBJ2-1, with a possible D match to TRBD2 (5 bases). The CDR3 runs to 15 residues. Germline-derived CDR1 and CDR2 are SGHDN and FVKESK. Trimming removed 3 bases from V and 4 bases from J, with 13 bases in between. DNA of the CDR3: TGTGCCAGCAGCCATCCCCGGACGGGGTACAATGAGCAGTTCTTC. Translation gives CASSHPRTGYNEQFF.

This clone appeared once. V gene TRBV5-1 combines with J gene TRBJ1-1, with D perhaps TRBD1 (6 bases). The CDR3 sequence is 13 residues long. Trimming pared 4 bases from V and 4 bases from J, leaving 11 bases between. Germline CDR1 is SGHRS and CDR2 is YFSETQ. CDR3 sequence (DNA): TGCGCCAGCAGCGCAGCCAGGGGCACTGAAGCTTTCTTT. Residues: CASSAARGTEAFF.

The chain is built from TRBV19 and TRBJ1-5, with 7 bases matching TRBD1. Germline values: CDR1 LNHDA, CDR2 SQIVND (reference sequence). V shed 4 bases and J 0 bases; nucleotides not matched to a gene: 6. This CDR3 region has 16 residues. The CDR3 protein is CASSSTGVNSNQPQHF. As DNA, the CDR3 is TGTGCCAGTAGTAGCACAGGGGTAAATAGCAATCAGCCCCAGCATTTT.

The chain combines TRBV12-3 or TRBV12-4 with TRBJ1-2, with 8 bases matching TRBD1. The J segment lost 9 bases and the V segment lost 3 bases, leaving 3 bases of the junction unmatched. The CDR3 is made up of 12 amino acids. The chain's CDR3 is CASSFRTGRYTF. Written as DNA, the CDR3 is TGTGCCAGCAGTTTCAGGACAGGGCGCTACACCTTC.

V and J are TRBV19 and TRBJ2-2; D is unclear. The length of the CDR3 is 15 residues. The V gene lost 1 base and the J gene lost 6 bases, with 12 bases spanning the gap. The germline CDR1 and CDR2 sequences are LNHDA and SQIVND (reference sequence). CDR3 nucleotides: TGTGCCAGTAGTATAGGACTGGGTCGACCCGGGGAGCTGTTTTTT. Residues: CASSIGLGRPGELFF.

This clone has only one observation. This chain connects TRBV5-1 to TRBJ2-5, with 8 bases lining up with TRBD2. V lost 0 bases, J lost 3 bases, and 4 bases stayed unmatched. This CDR3 region has 15 residues. Germline assignment: CDR1 SGHRS and CDR2 YFSETQ. CDR3 DNA: TGCGCCAGCAGCTTGGAGAGCGGGGGAAAAGAGACCCAGTACTTC. Protein: CASSLESGGKETQYF.

This chain joins TRBV19 and TRBJ1-2, with 7 positions matching TRBD1. Germline V gene lookup returns CDR1 LNHDA and CDR2 SQIVND (reference sequence). The CDR3 is 13 amino acids. J lost 5 bases, V lost 9 bases, and 9 bases had no gene match. The CDR3 protein is CASGQTGPYGYTF. The CDR3 region has the DNA TGTGCCAGCGGTCAGACAGGGCCTTATGGCTACACCTTC.

V usage is TRBV3-1 (or the pseudogene TRBV3-2) and J usage is TRBJ2-5; maybe TRBD1 (5 bases). From germline, CDR1 is LGHDT and CDR2 YNNKEL (reference sequence). V shed 0 bases and J shed 0 bases, with 11 bases lying between them. CDR3 length: 16 amino acids. CDR3 protein: CASSQELTEYQETQYF. CDR3 nucleotides: TGTGCCAGCAGCCAAGAACTGACAGAGTACCAAGAGACCCAGTACTTC.

The table lists this clone with a few counts. The chain carries TRBV12-3 or TRBV12-4 and TRBJ2-5; D might be TRBD2 (5 bases). CDR3 size: 13 residues. Deletions cut 2 bases from V and 5 bases from J, with 9 bases between. For the CDR3, the DNA is TGTGCCAGCAGTTTATCTCCGGGGGAGACCCAGTACTTC. The encoded protein is CASSLSPGETQYF.

The chain has TRBV5-6 and TRBJ2-3; D is uncertain. The V gene lost 0 bases and the J gene lost 0 bases, with 8 bases spanning the gap. The CDR3 covers 15 residues. Looked up from germline, CDR1 is SGHDT and CDR2 is YYEEEE. The CDR3 region has the DNA TGTGCCAGCAGCTTGGAACAGAGCAGCACAGATACGCAGTATTTT. It is translated as CASSLEQSSTDTQYF.

The table lists this clone with a count of one. The V gene is TRBV7-3, the J gene TRBJ1-6; TRBD1 is a possible D gene (6 bases). Trimming pared 3 bases from V and 13 bases from J, leaving 13 bases between. The CDR3 contains 13 residues. Per germline, CDR1 SGHTA and CDR2 FQGTGA. CDR3 loop: CASSLERQAPLHF. DNA of the CDR3: TGTGCCAGCAGCTTGGAGAGACAGGCTCCCCTCCACTTT.

V gene TRBV6-5 combines with J gene TRBJ1-2; D is undetermined. The CDR3 consists of 15 residues. Trimming removed 0 bases at V and 0 bases at J, with 8 bases between. Germline assignment: CDR1 MNHEY and CDR2 SVGAGI. The CDR3, as DNA: TGTGCCAGCAGTTACTCGAATATAGCTAACTATGGCTACACCTTC. It is translated as CASSYSNIANYGYTF.

The chain employs TRBV7-2 and TRBJ2-7, with 7 bases lining up with TRBD2. Germline V lookup: CDR1 SGHTA, CDR2 FQGNSA. Germline trimming cut 5 bases from V and 4 bases from J; bases unmatched to any gene: 11. This CDR3 contains 15 residues. The CDR3 DNA reads TGTGCCAGCAGCCAGACACGCGGGAGTTCGTACGAGCAGTACTTC. Encoded protein: CASSQTRGSSYEQYF.